Below are 21 T cell receptor beta chains sequenced from a single sample in a study of tumor-infiltrating lymphocytes in oesophageal squamous cell carcinoma. TCRdb called the PCR reads again in MiXCR, with one record for every CDR3 protein. The sample has around 22,000 distinct CDR3 sequences, 38% seen once. The specimen sequenced was esophageal tumor tissue. The receptors stem from a male donor with esophageal squamous cell carcinoma.

The rearrangement joins TRBV7-2 to TRBJ2-3, with 11 bases aligning to TRBD2. V lost 4 bases and J lost 4; bases outside the gene matches: 7. Germline CDR1 reads SGHTA; CDR2 reads FQGNSA. CDR3 length: 16 residues. The CDR3 is CASSYRSGRDSDTQYF. The CDR3 nucleotides are TGTGCCAGCAGCTACCGTAGCGGGAGGGACTCAGATACGCAGTATTTT. The full variable domain, completed using reference TRBV7-2 and TRBJ2-3, is GAGVSQSPSNKVTEKGKDVELRCDPISGHTALYWYRQSLGQGLEFLIYFQGNSAPDKSGLPSDRFSAERTGGSVSTLTIQRTQQEDSAVYLCASSYRSGRDSDTQYFGPGTRLTVL.

The chain employs TRBV12-3 or TRBV12-4 and TRBJ2-7, with 8 bases identical to TRBD1. The length of the CDR3 is 14 residues. V was pared by 8 bases and J by 4 bases, with 10 bases of the junction left unmatched. CDR3: CASGVGTGWYEQYF. CDR3 bases: TGTGCCAGCGGGGTCGGGACAGGTTGGTACGAGCAGTACTTC.

This clonotype qualifies as medium-sized. V gene TRBV7-8 combines with J gene TRBJ2-3, with D unclear. V was shortened by 0 bases and J by 0 bases, with 7 bases between the two germline ends. Germline CDR1 SGHVS, CDR2 FQNEAQ. This CDR3 has 15 amino acids. The CDR3, as DNA: TGTGCCAGCAGCTTAGCGCCGGCTAGCACAGATACGCAGTATTTT. This codes for CASSLAPASTDTQYF.

This chain connects TRBV11-2 to TRBJ2-5; D might be TRBD2 (6 bases). V was clipped by 5 bases and J by 5 bases, with 21 bases between them. Per germline, CDR1 SGHAT and CDR2 FQNNGV. The CDR3 is 16 amino acids. CDR3 sequence reads: CASSDVGSGIIETQYF. Here the CDR3 DNA reads TGTGCCAGCAGCGACGTCGGTAGCGGAATCATTGAGACCCAGTACTTC.

Comments on this clonotype: This may be a read error, as it is one base from a much larger clone. This chain links TRBV27 with TRBJ2-5, with a possible D match to TRBD1 (5 bases). This CDR3 spans 18 amino acids. V was trimmed by 0 bases and J by 11 bases, leaving 28 bases between them. The V gene's germline CDR1 is MNHEY and CDR2 SMNVEV (reference sequence). DNA of the CDR3: TGTGCCAGCAGTTTATCGGGTTGGATCGACAGCTCCTACAATGAGCAGTACTTC. Protein sequence: CASSLSGWIDSSYNEQYF.

The sample holds one count of this clonotype. This chain connects TRBV11-2 to TRBJ2-5; tentatively, D is TRBD1 (5 bases). The J call could be wrong; TRBJ2-7 is a better fit for the DNA end. Per germline, CDR1 SGHAT and CDR2 FQNNGV. The CDR3 has 12 amino acids. The CDR3 DNA reads as TGTGCCAGCAGCTTCAACAGGCTCGAGCAGTACTTC. This encodes CASSFNRLEQYF.

At least ten counts were recorded for this clonotype. The chain carries TRBV7-3 and TRBJ2-7; D is possibly TRBD1 or TRBD2 (6 bases each). The germline V gene encodes CDR1 SGHTA and CDR2 FQGTGA. CDR3 length equals 15 residues. V lost 1 base, J lost 6 bases, and 16 bases lay in between. In nucleotides, the CDR3 is TGTGCCAGCAGCTTAAATCCGGGGGCGATTGGCGAGCAGTACTTC. Amino acid sequence: CASSLNPGAIGEQYF.

The V and J genes are TRBV7-4 and TRBJ1-1, with D unclear. The CDR3 is made up of 12 amino acids. CDR1 is SGHVT and CDR2 is SQSDAQ in the germline V gene. V was cut by 8 bases and J by 5 bases, with 12 bases left in between. CDR3 amino acids: CASRIGETEAFF. The CDR3 DNA is TGTGCCAGCCGAATTGGGGAAACTGAAGCTTTCTTT. Full variable domain (remainder filled in from reference TRBV7-4 and TRBJ1-1): GAGVSQSPRYKVAKRGRDVALRCDSISGHVTLYWYRQTLGQGSEVLTYSQSDAQRDKSGRPSGRFSAERPERSVSTLKIQRTEQGDSAVYLCASRIGETEAFFGQGTRLTVV.

This clonotype was observed at least ten times. The J gene is TRBJ2-1, the V gene TRBV5-5; D possibly matches TRBD1 or TRBD2 (5 bases each). This CDR3 spans 15 amino acids. The V gene's germline CDR1 is SGHKS and CDR2 YYEKEE (reference sequence). Trimming took 4 bases from V and 9 from J, leaving 20 bases between them. The CDR3, as DNA: TGTGCCAGCAGCCGGGGTGGGCTCCCTACAGGTGAGCAGTTCTTC. Amino acid sequence: CASSRGGLPTGEQFF. Using reference TRBV5-5 and TRBJ2-1 for the parts outside the CDR3, the full variable domain is DAGVTQSPTHLIKTRGQQVTLRCSPISGHKSVSWYQQVLGQGPQFIFQYYEKEERGRGNFPDRFSARQFPNYSSELNVNALLLGDSALYLCASSRGGLPTGEQFFGPGTRLTVL.

A remark on this clonotype: Just one base apart from a much larger clone, this may be a read error. The chain is built from TRBV5-6 and TRBJ2-5; D is ambiguous. TRBJ2-7 explains the end of the DNA better; the J call may be wrong. The CDR3 is 13 residues long. Germline-derived CDR1 and CDR2 are SGHDT and YYEEEE. CDR3 sequence (DNA): TGTGCCAGCAGCTTGGACATCTCCTACGAGCAGTACTTC. Protein sequence: CASSLDISYEQYF.

The chain recombines TRBV20-1 with TRBJ1-6, with D uncertain. The CDR3 consists of 15 residues. Deletions cut 6 bases from V and 6 bases from J, with 18 bases between. Germline V gives CDR1 DFQATT, CDR2 SNEGSKA (reference sequence). The CDR3 protein is CSAQFGGPLNSPLHF. CDR3 DNA sequence: TGCAGTGCCCAATTTGGAGGGCCCCTTAATTCACCCCTCCACTTT.

This clonotype was detected only once. J is TRBJ2-3 and V is TRBV30; 7 bases agree with TRBD1. The DNA end is more similar to TRBJ2-1, so the J call may be wrong. Per the germline V gene, CDR1 is GTSNPN and CDR2 is SVGIG (reference sequence). CDR3 length: 16 amino acids. DNA for the CDR3: TGTGCCTGGAGTGTAGAGGGGGCAACCCCCTACAATGAGCAGTTCTTC. Translating gives CAWSVEGATPYNEQFF.

This clonotype was seen many times. The V call is TRBV7-6, the J call TRBJ2-5, with a possible D match to TRBD2 (6 bases). Germline CDR1 reads SGHVS; CDR2 reads FNYEAQ. Deletions cut 3 bases from V and 11 bases from J, with 10 bases between. This CDR3 region has 11 residues. The CDR3 sequence: CASSFAREQYF. CDR3 DNA sequence: TGTGCCAGCAGCTTTGCACGGGAGCAGTACTTC.

This clonotype was found many times. This clone may be a read error of a much larger clone one base away. The V gene is TRBV7-7, the J gene TRBJ2-7; 12 nucleotides agree with TRBD2. The CDR3 is made up of 15 amino acids. The V gene's germline CDR1 is SSHAT and CDR2 FNYEAQ (reference sequence). CDR3 sequence (DNA): TGTGCTAGCAGCCCGACTAGCGGGGGTTACAATGAGCAGTACTTC. The encoded protein is CASSPTSGGYNEQYF.

The genes are TRBV6-4 and TRBJ2-7, with 8 positions matching TRBD1. Germline-derived CDR1 and CDR2 are MRHNA and SNTAGT. The V and J ends lost 3 bases and 1 base, in that order; junction bases with no gene match: 8. The CDR3 is 16 amino acids. Here the CDR3 reads CASSDYWTGTSYEQYF. For the CDR3, the DNA is TGTGCCAGCAGTGATTATTGGACAGGGACGTCCTACGAGCAGTACTTC.

The chain links TRBV7-8 to TRBJ2-5; the match to TRBD1 covers 12 bases. The CDR3 runs to 17 residues. Looked up from germline, CDR1 is SGHVS and CDR2 is FQNEAQ. Trimming took 2 bases from V and 4 from J; bases not matched to a gene: 8. The CDR3 reads CASSLQGQGAHGETQYF. The CDR3 DNA sequence: TGTGCCAGCAGCTTACAGGGACAGGGGGCGCACGGAGAGACCCAGTACTTC.

The genes are TRBV19 and TRBJ1-5, with a weak D call TRBD1 (6 bases). Trimming pared 2 bases from V and 9 bases from J, leaving 17 bases between. This CDR3 comprises 15 residues. The germline CDR1 and CDR2 sequences are LNHDA and SQIVND (reference sequence). The CDR3 region is CASSIKPGGGRPQHF. The CDR3 coding sequence is TGTGCCAGTAGTATAAAACCGGGGGGGGGCCGGCCCCAGCATTTT.

CDR3 residues: CASSRLPGQGWETQYF. The CDR3 coding sequence is TGTGCCAGCAGCCGACTCCCAGGACAGGGTTGGGAGACCCAGTACTTC. The rearrangement uses TRBV7-8 and TRBJ2-5, with 8 positions matching TRBD1. The germline CDR1 and CDR2 sequences are SGHVS and FQNEAQ. J was trimmed by 5 bases and V by 5 bases; bases with no gene match: 13. The CDR3 has 16 residues.

The CDR3 sequence: CASSRPGTGGYTF. CDR3 nucleotide sequence: TGTGCCAGCAGCCGACCCGGGACGGGTGGCTACACCTTC. This sequence joins TRBV7-2 and TRBJ1-2, with D possibly matching TRBD1 (5 bases). The length of the CDR3 is 13 residues. V was pared by 5 bases and J by 7 bases, with 14 bases between. Germline assignment: CDR1 SGHTA and CDR2 FQGNSA.

Concerning this clonotype itself: At one end the junction does not follow the germline gene, possibly because of a read error. This chain joins TRBV7-2 and TRBJ2-7; 7 bases are a match to TRBD1. The CDR3 has 15 amino acids. In germline, CDR1 is SGHTA, CDR2 FQGNSA. The CDR3 DNA follows: TGTGCCAGCAGCCGCTCGACAGGGTCGAACACTGAAGCTTTCTTC. It encodes CASSRSTGSNTEAFF. The whole variable domain, filled in from reference TRBV7-2 and TRBJ2-7, reads GAGVSQSPSNKVTEKGKDVELRCDPISGHTALYWYRQSLGQGLEFLIYFQGNSAPDKSGLPSDRFSAERTGGSVSTLTIQRTQQEDSAVYLCASSRSTGSNTEAFFGPGTRLTVT.

This clonotype was seen many times. The chain links TRBV25-1 to TRBJ1-2; D call uncertain. This CDR3 has 11 amino acids. Germline CDR1 reads MGHDK; CDR2 reads SYGVNS. V was clipped by 5 bases and J by 2 bases, with 3 bases between them. This chain's CDR3 is CASSWNYGYTF. CDR3 bases: TGTGCCAGCAGTTGGAACTATGGCTACACCTTC.